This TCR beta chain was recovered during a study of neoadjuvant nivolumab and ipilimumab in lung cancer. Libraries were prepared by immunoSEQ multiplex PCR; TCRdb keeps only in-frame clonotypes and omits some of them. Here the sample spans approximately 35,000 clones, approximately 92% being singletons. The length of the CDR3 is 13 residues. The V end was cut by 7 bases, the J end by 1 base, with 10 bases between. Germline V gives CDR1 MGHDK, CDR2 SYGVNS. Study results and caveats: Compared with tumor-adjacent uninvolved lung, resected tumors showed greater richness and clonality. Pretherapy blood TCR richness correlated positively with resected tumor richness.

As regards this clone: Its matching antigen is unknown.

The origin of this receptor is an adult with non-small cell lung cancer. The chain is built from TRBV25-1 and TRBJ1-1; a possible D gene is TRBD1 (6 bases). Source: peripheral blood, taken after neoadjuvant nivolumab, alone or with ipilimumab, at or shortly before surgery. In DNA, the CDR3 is TGTGCCAGCATGGGGGGCCAGAACACTGAAGCTTTCTTT. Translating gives CASMGGQNTEAFF. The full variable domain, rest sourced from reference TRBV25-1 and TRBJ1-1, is EADIYQTPRYLVIGTGKKITLECSQTMGHDKMYWYQQDPGMELHLIHYSYGVNSTEKGDLSSESTVSRIRTEHFPLTLESARPSHTSQYLCASMGGQNTEAFFGQGTRLTVV.